The 31 T cell receptor beta chains given below trace back to one sample, sequenced in a study of blood T cell repertoires in COVID-19. Here immunoSEQ multiplex PCR was the method, and the copy in TCRdb shows in-frame clones only, minus some. The sample holds around 700,000 clones; 85% to 90% are singletons and the top ten take around 0.3%. Sequenced material: peripheral blood. Every receptor here comes from a woman in her late teens or twenties with acute or convalescent COVID-19.

The V call is TRBV5-5, the J call TRBJ1-1; 8 bases are shared with TRBD1. V trimming: 1 base; J trimming: 1 base; junction bases outside the gene matches: 3. The germline gives CDR1 SGHKS, CDR2 YYEKEE (reference sequence). This CDR3 contains 15 residues. The DNA of the CDR3 is TGTGCCAGCAGCTTGACGGACAGGGCGAACACTGAAGCTTTCTTT. Its translation is CASSLTDRANTEAFF.

This chain links TRBV29-1 with TRBJ2-7; 8 bases line up with TRBD1. The CDR3 length is 14 residues. V was pared by 7 bases and J by 3 bases, with 11 bases of the junction left unmatched. Germline assignment: CDR1 SQVTM and CDR2 ANQGSEA. CDR3 region: CSALVRDRNYEQYF. As DNA, the CDR3 is TGCAGCGCCCTCGTCCGGGACAGGAACTACGAGCAGTACTTC.

This clone was observed a single time. V gene TRBV9 combines with J gene TRBJ1-1; 9 bases are shared with TRBD1. V trimming: 5 bases; J trimming: 5 bases; junction bases outside the gene matches: 10. This CDR3 region has 15 residues. The germline V gene has CDR1 SGDLS and CDR2 YYNGEE. The CDR3 nucleotides read TGTGCCAGCAGTGCCGGGACAGGGCCCGGGACTGAAGCTTTCTTT. Translation gives CASSAGTGPGTEAFF.

Remarks on this clone: Mismatch with germline at one junction end may stem from a read error. The chain recombines TRBV3-1 (or the pseudogene TRBV3-2) with TRBJ1-2; the D gene is possibly TRBD1 (6 bases). The CDR3 loop spans 13 amino acids. Germline CDR1 is LGHDT and CDR2 is YNNKEL (reference sequence). CDR3 sequence reads: CASSQELGHPDAF. The CDR3 bases are TGTGCCAGCAGCCAAGAATTGGGACACCCCGATGCCTTC.

The chain employs TRBV6-4 and TRBJ1-5, with TRBD1 identical over 7 bases. J was trimmed by 7 bases and V by 10 bases; bases with no gene match: 10. This CDR3 spans 13 amino acids. Germline V gives CDR1 MRHNA, CDR2 SNTAGT. The CDR3 spells CATRGQTSQPQHF. Written as DNA, the CDR3 is TGTGCCACCAGGGGACAGACGAGCCAGCCCCAGCATTTT.

The chain links TRBV6-6 to TRBJ1-5, with unresolved D. The CDR3 runs to 11 residues. V shed 9 bases and J shed 5 bases, with 8 bases lying between them. CDR1 is MNHNY, CDR2 SVGAGI, per germline (reference sequence). For the CDR3, the DNA is TGTGCCAGTAGAAGCCATCAGCCCCAGCATTTT. Protein product: CASRSHQPQHF.

The gene calls are TRBV7-2 and TRBJ2-7; 7 nucleotides align to TRBD2. The CDR3 has 15 amino acids. V shed 2 bases, J shed 2 bases, and the junction held 6 bases outside the gene matches. CDR1 and CDR2 from the germline V gene are SGHTA and FQGNSA. CDR3 sequence: CASSLRRRGTYEQYF. The DNA of the CDR3 is TGTGCCAGCAGCTTACGGAGGCGGGGGACCTACGAGCAGTACTTC.

CDR3: CASNPGNYDSYNEQFF. CDR3 sequence (DNA): TGTGCCAGCAACCCGGGGAACTACGACTCCTACAATGAGCAGTTCTTC. The J gene is TRBJ2-1, the V gene TRBV9; D perhaps matches TRBD2 (5 bases). CDR1 is SGDLS and CDR2 is YYNGEE in the germline V gene. This CDR3 comprises 16 residues. Trimming shortened V by 6 bases and J by 0 bases, and 16 bases separated the two germline ends.

This chain links TRBV30 with TRBJ2-4; 9 bases line up with TRBD2. This CDR3 spans 16 amino acids. Trimming removed 1 base from V and 1 base from J; junction bases left unmatched: 5. Germline assignment: CDR1 GTSNPN and CDR2 SVGIG (reference sequence). The CDR3 loop reads CAWSAPLAGAKNIQYF. CDR3 sequence (DNA): TGTGCCTGGAGTGCGCCCCTAGCGGGGGCCAAAAACATTCAGTACTTC.

CDR3 DNA sequence: TGCGCCAGCGGACGACAGGGGACGAACTATGGCTACACCTTC. Amino acids: CASGRQGTNYGYTF. The V and J genes are TRBV5-1 and TRBJ1-2; TRBD1 matches at 8 bases. The J segment lost 2 bases and the V segment lost 7 bases, leaving 7 bases of the junction unmatched. The V gene's germline CDR1 is SGHRS and CDR2 YFSETQ. This CDR3 comprises 14 residues.

V and J are TRBV5-1 and TRBJ1-6; 7 nucleotides agree with TRBD1. Germline V gene sequence: CDR1 SGHRS, CDR2 YFSETQ. This CDR3 region has 17 residues. V trimming: 0 bases; J trimming: 10 bases; junction bases outside the gene matches: 13. CDR3 sequence reads: CASSLEPRGASWSPLHF. In DNA form, the CDR3 reads TGCGCCAGCAGCTTGGAACCCAGGGGGGCTTCGTGGTCACCCCTCCACTTT.

The rearrangement uses TRBV11-2 and TRBJ1-5; TRBD1 might be the D (6 bases). The CDR3 sequence is 15 residues long. The germline V gene has CDR1 SGHAT and CDR2 FQNNGV. Deletions cut 3 bases from V and 4 bases from J, with 13 bases between. This CDR3 is CASSLRGGKNQPQHF. CDR3 DNA: TGTGCCAGCAGCTTGAGGGGGGGGAAGAATCAGCCCCAGCATTTT.

This chain uses TRBV24-1 with TRBJ2-3, with 15 nucleotides matching TRBD2. The CDR3 has 18 residues. With V trimmed by 2 bases and J by 5 bases, 7 bases remained unmatched. Germline values: CDR1 KGHDR, CDR2 SFDVKD. The CDR3 DNA reads as TGTGCCACCAGTGATTCCTGGACTAGCGGGGGGGCCAGAGATACGCAGTATTTT. Protein sequence: CATSDSWTSGGARDTQYF.

The V call is TRBV9, the J call TRBJ1-2, with D maybe TRBD1 (5 bases). The CDR3 has 13 amino acids. Germline V gene data show CDR1 as SGDLS and CDR2 as YYNGEE. Trimming pared 4 bases from V and 8 bases from J, leaving 15 bases between. The CDR3 DNA is TGTGCCAGCAGCCCGCGATTGCGGGGGGGCTACACCTTC. Residues: CASSPRLRGGYTF.

The chain recombines TRBV7-9 with TRBJ2-6, with 9 bases lining up with TRBD1. J was trimmed by 0 bases and V by 6 bases; bases with no gene match: 12. Germline CDR1 SEHNR, CDR2 FQNEAQ (reference sequence). The CDR3 runs 19 residues. The CDR3 DNA reads as TGTGCCAGCAGGTTACGGCCGGGGACAGGGACCTCTGGGGCCAACGTCCTGACTTTC. Translating it yields CASRLRPGTGTSGANVLTF. The full variable domain, completed using reference TRBV7-9 and TRBJ2-6, is DTGVSQNPRHKITKRGQNVTFRCDPISEHNRLYWYRQTLGQGPEFLTYFQNEAQLEKSRLLSDRFSAERPKGSFSTLEIQRTEQGDSAMYLCASRLRPGTGTSGANVLTFGAGSRLTVL.

The chain uses TRBV5-1 and TRBJ2-2; 8 bases map to TRBD1. CDR3 size: 17 residues. V dropped 3 bases and J dropped 3; count of bases not matched to a gene: 10. Germline V CDR1 and CDR2: SGHRS, YFSETQ. CDR3: CASSSSWTGWDTGELFF. CDR3 DNA sequence: TGCGCCAGCAGCTCCTCCTGGACAGGGTGGGACACCGGGGAGCTGTTTTTT. Supplemented by reference TRBV5-1 and TRBJ2-2, the full variable domain reads KAGVTQTPRYLIKTRGQQVTLSCSPISGHRSVSWYQQTPGQGLQFLFEYFSETQRNKGNFPGRFSGRQFSNSRSEMNVSTLELGDSALYLCASSSSWTGWDTGELFFGEGSRLTVL.

The gene calls are TRBV21-1 and TRBJ2-4; the D segment call TRBD2 is taken from the table without a DNA check. TRBV21-1 is a recognized pseudogene. This CDR3 has 20 amino acids. This chain's CDR3 is CASSKNLTPRGRLAKNIQYF. The CDR3 DNA reads as TGTGCCAGCAGCAAAAACTTGACCCCCCGCGGCAGACTAGCCAAAAACATTCAGTACTTC.

The CDR3 DNA sequence: TGTGCCAGCAGGCTTTTGGGGCTGGGGACTGAAGCTTTCTTT. It translates to CASRLLGLGTEAFF. This chain uses TRBV7-9 with TRBJ1-1, with a weak D call TRBD1 (5 bases). The CDR3 sequence is 14 residues long. The germline CDR1 and CDR2 sequences are SEHNR and FQNEAQ (reference sequence). Trimming took off 6 bases at V and 5 bases at J, with 16 bases between the two ends. Filled out from reference TRBV7-9 and TRBJ1-1, the complete variable domain reads DTGVSQNPRHKITKRGQNVTFRCDPISEHNRLYWYRQTLGQGPEFLTYFQNEAQLEKSRLLSDRFSAERPKGSFSTLEIQRTEQGDSAMYLCASRLLGLGTEAFFGQGTRLTVV.

This clone came up a few times. This chain uses TRBV5-1 with TRBJ1-1; D gene ambiguous. The V gene lost 4 bases and the J gene lost 8 bases, with 15 bases spanning the gap. The germline V gene encodes CDR1 SGHRS and CDR2 YFSETQ. The length of the CDR3 is 13 residues. The CDR3: CASSPGGTEEAFF. The CDR3 DNA is TGCGCCAGCAGCCCGGGAGGTACAGAGGAAGCTTTCTTT.

The chain couples TRBV7-2 to TRBJ1-2; 8 nucleotides line up with TRBD1. Germline V gene sequence: CDR1 SGHTA, CDR2 FQGNSA. V lost 0 bases, J lost 8 bases, and 14 bases stayed unmatched. The CDR3 extends over 17 amino acids. The CDR3 sequence is CASSLASPGGDPRGYTF. CDR3 in DNA: TGTGCCAGCAGCTTAGCGTCCCCAGGGGGCGACCCGCGGGGCTACACCTTC.

The rearrangement uses TRBV7-9 and TRBJ1-2; TRBD1 aligns across 7 bases. V lost 5 bases to trimming and J lost 0 bases; unmatched junction nucleotides: 3. Germline V gene data show CDR1 as SEHNR and CDR2 as FQNEAQ (reference sequence). This CDR3 region has 14 residues. The CDR3 sequence: CASSPGQANYGYTF. Written as DNA, the CDR3 is TGTGCCAGCAGCCCAGGACAGGCTAACTATGGCTACACCTTC.

This clone was seen only once. The rearrangement uses TRBV11-2 and TRBJ1-5, with D uncertain. V was pared by 5 bases and J by 7 bases, with 12 bases between. Germline loops: CDR1 SGHAT, CDR2 FQNNGV. This CDR3 spans 13 amino acids. This chain's CDR3 is CASSISSRQPQHF. In DNA, the CDR3 is TGTGCCAGCAGCATCAGTAGCCGCCAGCCCCAGCATTTT.

V gene TRBV27 combines with J gene TRBJ2-7, with 9 bases matching TRBD1. The V gene end was trimmed by 6 bases and the J gene end by 2 bases; junction bases not matched to a gene: 2. Germline values: CDR1 MNHEY, CDR2 SMNVEV (reference sequence). CDR3 size: 13 residues. The CDR3 sequence is CASSDRGTYEQYF. The DNA of the CDR3 is TGTGCCAGCAGCGACAGGGGGACCTACGAGCAGTACTTC.

The V gene is TRBV29-1, the J gene TRBJ1-5; D possibly corresponds to TRBD1 (6 bases). V was cut by 1 base and J by 5 bases, with 12 bases left in between. The germline gives CDR1 SQVTM, CDR2 ANQGSEA. The CDR3 loop spans 14 amino acids. CDR3 amino acids: CSVEGGEGDQPQHF. The CDR3 DNA sequence: TGCAGCGTTGAAGGAGGGGAGGGGGATCAGCCCCAGCATTTT.

In its sample, this clone was seen once. This chain connects TRBV29-1 to TRBJ1-2, with D possibly matching TRBD1 (5 bases). V lost 4 bases and J 2 bases, leaving 11 bases between the germline ends. The CDR3 sequence is 13 residues long. Germline-derived CDR1 and CDR2 are SQVTM and ANQGSEA. The CDR3 loop reads CSVVGGLNYGYTF. In DNA form, the CDR3 reads TGCAGCGTTGTCGGGGGTTTAAACTATGGCTACACCTTC.

This chain joins TRBV2 and TRBJ2-7, with D perhaps matching TRBD1 (5 bases). The V end lost 7 bases, the J end lost 0 bases, and 13 bases lay between the germline ends. CDR1 is SNHLY and CDR2 is FYNNEI in the germline V gene. The CDR3 extends over 14 amino acids. The CDR3 bases are TGTGCCAGCACCCTAGACAGAAGCTCCTACGAGCAGTACTTC. As protein: CASTLDRSSYEQYF.

The V and J genes are TRBV5-6 and TRBJ1-2; D is uncertain. Germline CDR1 and CDR2: SGHDT and YYEEEE. This CDR3 is 11 amino acids long. Trimming pared 0 bases from V and 9 bases from J, leaving 6 bases between. The CDR3 loop is CASSLGSSYTF. As DNA, the CDR3 is TGTGCCAGCAGCTTGGGGTCTAGCTACACCTTC.

The V call is TRBV9, the J call TRBJ1-4, with 7 bases lining up with TRBD1. Germline loops: CDR1 SGDLS, CDR2 YYNGEE. This CDR3 spans 14 amino acids. Trimming cost V 4 bases and J 7 bases; bases outside gene matches: 7. Here the CDR3 reads CASSSRQGCEKLFF. In nucleotides, the CDR3 is TGTGCCAGCAGCTCCCGACAGGGTTGTGAAAAACTGTTTTTT.

This clone appeared a few times. V gene TRBV19 combines with J gene TRBJ1-2, with 7 bases lining up with TRBD1. The CDR3 covers 21 residues. From germline, CDR1 is LNHDA and CDR2 SQIVND (reference sequence). V shed 3 bases and J 0 bases; nucleotides not matched to a gene: 22. CDR3 bases: TGTGCCAGTAGTATTCGGGCTGGCTCCAAAGGGGGCTTATTGGCTAACTATGGCTACACCTTC. Encoded protein: CASSIRAGSKGGLLANYGYTF.

The chain recombines TRBV7-9 with TRBJ1-6, with no clear D. Germline CDR1 is SEHNR and CDR2 is FQNEAQ (reference sequence). The CDR3 loop spans 15 amino acids. V was cut by 1 base and J by 7 bases, with 11 bases left in between. In nucleotides, the CDR3 is TGTGCCAGCAGCTTAGGGCCAGGTGGGAATTCACCCCTCCACTTT. This codes for CASSLGPGGNSPLHF.

The chain uses TRBV6-6 and TRBJ1-1; maybe TRBD1 (5 bases). The CDR3 is 14 amino acids. V was shortened by 2 bases and J by 8 bases, with 15 bases between the two germline ends. CDR1 is MNHNY, CDR2 SVGAGI, per germline (reference sequence). The CDR3 is CASSYRAEGREAFF. The CDR3 DNA is TGTGCCAGCAGTTACCGGGCGGAGGGACGGGAAGCTTTCTTT.